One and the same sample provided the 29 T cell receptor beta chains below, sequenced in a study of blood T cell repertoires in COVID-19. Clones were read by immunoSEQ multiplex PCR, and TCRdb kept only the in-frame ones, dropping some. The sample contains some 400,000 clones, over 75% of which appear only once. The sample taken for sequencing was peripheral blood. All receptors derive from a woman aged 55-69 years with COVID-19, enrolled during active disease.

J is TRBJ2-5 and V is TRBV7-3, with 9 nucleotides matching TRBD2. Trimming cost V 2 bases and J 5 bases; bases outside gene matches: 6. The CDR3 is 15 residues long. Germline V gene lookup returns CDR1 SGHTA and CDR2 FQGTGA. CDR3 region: CASSLAGGPVETQYF. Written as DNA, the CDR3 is TGTGCCAGCAGCTTAGCGGGGGGGCCGGTGGAGACCCAGTACTTC.

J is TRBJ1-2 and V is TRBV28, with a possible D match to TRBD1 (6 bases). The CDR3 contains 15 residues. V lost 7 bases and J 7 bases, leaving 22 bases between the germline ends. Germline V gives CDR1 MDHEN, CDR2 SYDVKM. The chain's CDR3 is CASKVGAEIIGGYTF. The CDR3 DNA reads TGTGCCAGCAAGGTGGGGGCGGAGATTATTGGTGGCTACACCTTC.

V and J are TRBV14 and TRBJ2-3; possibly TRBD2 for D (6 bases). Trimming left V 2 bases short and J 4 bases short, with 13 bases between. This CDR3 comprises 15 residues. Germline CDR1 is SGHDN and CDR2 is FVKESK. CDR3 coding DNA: TGTGCCAGCAGCCAACTTAGCGGCTGGGCAGATACGCAGTATTTT. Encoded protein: CASSQLSGWADTQYF.

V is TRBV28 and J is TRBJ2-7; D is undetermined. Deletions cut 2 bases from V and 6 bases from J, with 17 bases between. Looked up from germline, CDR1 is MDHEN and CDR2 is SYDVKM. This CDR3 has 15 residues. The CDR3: CASSLPDTVGAEQYF. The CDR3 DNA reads TGTGCCAGCAGTTTACCTGACACAGTTGGCGCCGAGCAGTACTTC.

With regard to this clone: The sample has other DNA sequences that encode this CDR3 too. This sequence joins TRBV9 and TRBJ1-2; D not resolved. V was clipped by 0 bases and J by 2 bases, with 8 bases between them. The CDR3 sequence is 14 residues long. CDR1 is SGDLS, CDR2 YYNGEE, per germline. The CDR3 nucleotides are TGTGCCAGCAGCGTAGTAGGCGGGAACTATGGCTACACCTTC. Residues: CASSVVGGNYGYTF.

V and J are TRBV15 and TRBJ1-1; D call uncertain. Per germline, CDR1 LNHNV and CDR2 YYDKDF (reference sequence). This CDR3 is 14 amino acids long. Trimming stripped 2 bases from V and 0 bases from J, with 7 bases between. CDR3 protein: CATSRLSVNTEAFF. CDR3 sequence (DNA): TGTGCCACCAGCAGATTGTCCGTGAACACTGAAGCTTTCTTT.

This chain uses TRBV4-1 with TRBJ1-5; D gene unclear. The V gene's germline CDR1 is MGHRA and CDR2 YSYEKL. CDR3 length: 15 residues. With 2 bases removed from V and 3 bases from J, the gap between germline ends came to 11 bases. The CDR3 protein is CASSQTQDANQPQHF. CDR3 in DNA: TGCGCCAGCAGCCAAACTCAGGATGCCAATCAGCCCCAGCATTTT.

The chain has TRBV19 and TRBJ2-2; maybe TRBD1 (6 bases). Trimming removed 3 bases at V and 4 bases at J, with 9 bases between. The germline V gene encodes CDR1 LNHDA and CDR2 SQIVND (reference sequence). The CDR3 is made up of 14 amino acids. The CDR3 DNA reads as TGTGCCAGTAGTATTCAGGGGACCACCGGGGAGCTGTTTTTT. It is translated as CASSIQGTTGELFF.

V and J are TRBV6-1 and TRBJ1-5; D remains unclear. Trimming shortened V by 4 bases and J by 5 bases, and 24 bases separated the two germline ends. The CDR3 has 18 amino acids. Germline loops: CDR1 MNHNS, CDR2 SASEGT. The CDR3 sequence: CASSGRRGLTRTDQPQHF. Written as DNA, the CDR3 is TGTGCCAGCAGTGGCCGACGCGGGCTCACCCGCACCGATCAGCCCCAGCATTTT.

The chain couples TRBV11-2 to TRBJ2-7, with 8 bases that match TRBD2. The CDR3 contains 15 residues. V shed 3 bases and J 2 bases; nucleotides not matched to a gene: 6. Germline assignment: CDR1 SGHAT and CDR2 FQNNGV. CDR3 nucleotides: TGTGCCAGCAGCTTCGGACGGGGGGGAACCTACGAGCAGTACTTC. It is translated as CASSFGRGGTYEQYF. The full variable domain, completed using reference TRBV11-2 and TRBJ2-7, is EAGVAQSPRYKIIEKRQSVAFWCNPISGHATLYWYQQILGQGPKLLIQFQNNGVVDDSQLPKDRFSAERLKGVDSTLKIQPAKLEDSAVYLCASSFGRGGTYEQYFGPGTRLTVT.

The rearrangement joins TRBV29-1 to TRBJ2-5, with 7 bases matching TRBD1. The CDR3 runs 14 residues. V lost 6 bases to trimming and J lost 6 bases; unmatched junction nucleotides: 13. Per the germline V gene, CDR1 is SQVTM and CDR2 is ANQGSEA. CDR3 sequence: CSVSTNRGRQTQYF. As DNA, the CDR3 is TGCAGCGTCTCCACTAACAGGGGTCGGCAGACCCAGTACTTC.

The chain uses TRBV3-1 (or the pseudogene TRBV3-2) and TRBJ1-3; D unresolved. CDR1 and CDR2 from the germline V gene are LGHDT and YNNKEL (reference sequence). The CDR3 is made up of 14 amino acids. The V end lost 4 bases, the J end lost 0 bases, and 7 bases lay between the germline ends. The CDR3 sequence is CASSLGSSGNTIYF. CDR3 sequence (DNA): TGTGCCAGCAGCCTTGGGAGCTCTGGAAACACCATATATTTT.

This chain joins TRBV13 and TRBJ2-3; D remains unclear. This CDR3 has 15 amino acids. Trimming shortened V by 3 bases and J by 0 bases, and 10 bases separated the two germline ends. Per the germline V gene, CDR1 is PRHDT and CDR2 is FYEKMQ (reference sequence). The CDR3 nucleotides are TGTGCCAGCAGCTTCAGGTTTAGGAGCACAGATACGCAGTATTTT. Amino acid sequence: CASSFRFRSTDTQYF. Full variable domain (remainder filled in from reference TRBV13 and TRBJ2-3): AAGVIQSPRHLIKEKRETATLKCYPIPRHDTVYWYQQGPGQDPQFLISFYEKMQSDKGSIPDRFSAQQFSDYHSELNMSSLELGDSALYFCASSFRFRSTDTQYFGPGTRLTVL.

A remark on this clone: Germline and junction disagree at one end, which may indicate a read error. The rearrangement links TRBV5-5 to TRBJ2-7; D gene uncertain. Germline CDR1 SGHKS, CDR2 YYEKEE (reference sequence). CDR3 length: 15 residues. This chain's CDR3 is CASTLERFSSYEQYF. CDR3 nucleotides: TGTGCCAGCACCTTGGAAAGATTTAGCTCCTACGAGCAGTACTTC.

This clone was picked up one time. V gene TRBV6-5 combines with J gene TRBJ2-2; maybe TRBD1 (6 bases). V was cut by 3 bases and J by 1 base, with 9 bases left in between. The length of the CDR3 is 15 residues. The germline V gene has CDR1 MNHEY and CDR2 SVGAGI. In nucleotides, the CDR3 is TGTGCCAGCAGTTATATGGGACAGAACACCGGGGAGCTGTTTTTT. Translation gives CASSYMGQNTGELFF.

The CDR3 bases are TGTGCCAGCAGCTTACGGGCGGGTCTGAACACTGAAGCTTTCTTT. It codes for CASSLRAGLNTEAFF. V is TRBV11-2 and J is TRBJ1-1; D is ambiguous. The CDR3 runs to 15 residues. The germline CDR1 and CDR2 sequences are SGHAT and FQNNGV. V lost 2 bases to trimming and J lost 0 bases, with 10 bases between them.

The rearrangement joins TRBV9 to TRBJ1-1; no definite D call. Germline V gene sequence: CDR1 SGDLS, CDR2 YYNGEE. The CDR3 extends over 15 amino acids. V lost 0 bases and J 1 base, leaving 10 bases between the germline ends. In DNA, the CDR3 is TGTGCCAGCAGCGTAGTCCCGGGATCGAACACTGAAGCTTTCTTT. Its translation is CASSVVPGSNTEAFF.

DNA for the CDR3: TGTGCCAGCACGGGGAGGGACACCGGGGAGCTGTTTTTT. Its protein product is CASTGRDTGELFF. V and J are TRBV6-6 and TRBJ2-2; 7 bases fit TRBD2. J gave up 3 bases and V 7 bases, and 2 bases lay outside the gene matches. Looked up from germline, CDR1 is MNHNY and CDR2 is SVGAGI (reference sequence). The CDR3 extends over 13 amino acids.

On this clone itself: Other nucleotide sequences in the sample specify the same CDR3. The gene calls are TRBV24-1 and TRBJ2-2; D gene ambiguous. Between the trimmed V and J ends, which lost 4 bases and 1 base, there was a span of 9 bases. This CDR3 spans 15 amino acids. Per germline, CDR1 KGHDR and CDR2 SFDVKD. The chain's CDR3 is CATSDPTGNTGELFF. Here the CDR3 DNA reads TGTGCCACCAGTGACCCGACGGGGAACACCGGGGAGCTGTTTTTT.

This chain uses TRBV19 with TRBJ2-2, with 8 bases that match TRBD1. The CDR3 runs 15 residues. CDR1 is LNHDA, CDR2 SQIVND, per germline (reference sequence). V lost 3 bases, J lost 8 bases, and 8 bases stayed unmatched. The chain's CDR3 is CASSIPSGGLGELFF. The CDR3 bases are TGTGCCAGTAGTATTCCCTCAGGGGGCCTTGGGGAGCTGTTTTTT.

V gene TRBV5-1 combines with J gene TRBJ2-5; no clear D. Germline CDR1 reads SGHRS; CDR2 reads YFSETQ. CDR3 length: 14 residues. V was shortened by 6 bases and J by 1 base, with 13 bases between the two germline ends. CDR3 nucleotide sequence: TGCGCCAGCAAAGTGCAGGCAAGCCAAGAGACCCAGTACTTC. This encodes CASKVQASQETQYF.

The CDR3: CASSLPSGDNEQFF. The CDR3 DNA reads as TGTGCCAGCAGCTTACCGTCGGGGGACAATGAGCAGTTCTTC. The chain joins TRBV11-1 to TRBJ2-1; D may be TRBD2 (6 bases). The CDR3 extends over 14 amino acids. Trimming removed 2 bases from V and 5 bases from J, with 10 bases in between. Germline lookup yields CDR1 SGHAT and CDR2 FQDESV (reference sequence).

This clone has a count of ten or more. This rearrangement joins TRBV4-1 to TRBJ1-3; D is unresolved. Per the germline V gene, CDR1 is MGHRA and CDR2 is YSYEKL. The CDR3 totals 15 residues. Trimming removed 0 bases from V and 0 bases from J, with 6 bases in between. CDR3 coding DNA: TGCGCCAGCAGCCAAGAGCCGGGCTCTGGAAACACCATATATTTT. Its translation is CASSQEPGSGNTIYF.

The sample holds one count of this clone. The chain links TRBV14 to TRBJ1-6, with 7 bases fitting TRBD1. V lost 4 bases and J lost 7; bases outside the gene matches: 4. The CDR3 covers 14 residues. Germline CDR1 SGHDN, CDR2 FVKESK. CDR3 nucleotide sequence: TGTGCCAGCAGCCGACAGGGACAAAATTCACCCCTCCACTTT. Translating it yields CASSRQGQNSPLHF.

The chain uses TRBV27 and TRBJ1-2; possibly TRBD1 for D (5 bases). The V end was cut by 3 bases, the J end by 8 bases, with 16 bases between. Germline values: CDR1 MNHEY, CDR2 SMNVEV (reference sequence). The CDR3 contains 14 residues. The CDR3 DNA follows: TGTGCCAGCAGTTTTGCGGGGCCGGCCGGGGGCTACACCTTC. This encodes CASSFAGPAGGYTF.

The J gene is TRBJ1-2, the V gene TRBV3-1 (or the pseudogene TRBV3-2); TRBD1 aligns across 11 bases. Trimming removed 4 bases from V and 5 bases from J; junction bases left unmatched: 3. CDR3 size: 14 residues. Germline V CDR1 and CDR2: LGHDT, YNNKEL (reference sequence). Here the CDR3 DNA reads TGTGCCAGCAGCCGGACAGGGGGCAGGTATGGCTACACCTTC. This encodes CASSRTGGRYGYTF.

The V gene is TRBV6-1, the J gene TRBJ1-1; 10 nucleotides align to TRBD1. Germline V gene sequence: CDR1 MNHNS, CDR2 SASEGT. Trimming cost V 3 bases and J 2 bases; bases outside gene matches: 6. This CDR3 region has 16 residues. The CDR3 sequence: CASSDPRTGGNTEAFF. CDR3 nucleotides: TGTGCCAGCAGTGATCCAAGGACAGGGGGAAACACTGAAGCTTTCTTT.

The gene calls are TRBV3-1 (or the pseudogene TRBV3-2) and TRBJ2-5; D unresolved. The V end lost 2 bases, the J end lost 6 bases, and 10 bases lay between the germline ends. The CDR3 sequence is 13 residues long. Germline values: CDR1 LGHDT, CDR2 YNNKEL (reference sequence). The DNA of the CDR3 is TGTGCCAGCAGCCAACCCGGAGCGAAGACCCAGTACTTC. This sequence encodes CASSQPGAKTQYF.

CDR3 in DNA: TGTGCCACCAGCCTAGGGGGTGGCGAGCAGTTCTTC. Amino acid sequence: CATSLGGGEQFF. The V call is TRBV24-1, the J call TRBJ2-1; possible D gene TRBD1, 6 bases. There are 12 residues in the CDR3. From germline, CDR1 is KGHDR and CDR2 SFDVKD. Trimming removed 7 bases from V and 10 bases from J, with 13 bases in between.